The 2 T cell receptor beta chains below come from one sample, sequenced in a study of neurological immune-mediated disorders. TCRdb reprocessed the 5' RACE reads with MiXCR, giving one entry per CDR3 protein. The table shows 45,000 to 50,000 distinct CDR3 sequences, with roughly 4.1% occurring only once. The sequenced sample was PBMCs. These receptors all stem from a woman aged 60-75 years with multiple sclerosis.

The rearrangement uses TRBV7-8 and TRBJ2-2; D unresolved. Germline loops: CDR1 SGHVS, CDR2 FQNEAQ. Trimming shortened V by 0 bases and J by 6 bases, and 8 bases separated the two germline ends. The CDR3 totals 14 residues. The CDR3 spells CASSLASPAGELFF. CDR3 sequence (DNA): TGTGCCAGCAGCTTAGCGTCCCCCGCCGGGGAGCTGTTTTTT.

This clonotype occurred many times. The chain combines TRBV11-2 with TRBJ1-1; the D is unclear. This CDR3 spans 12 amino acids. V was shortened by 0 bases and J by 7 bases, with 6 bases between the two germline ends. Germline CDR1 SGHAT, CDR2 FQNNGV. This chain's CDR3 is CASSLDRDEAFF. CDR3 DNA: TGTGCCAGCAGCTTAGATCGAGATGAAGCTTTCTTT.